Listed below are T cell receptor beta chains from one sample, sequenced in a study of identical twins. TCRdb reprocessed the 5' RACE reads with MiXCR, giving one entry per CDR3 protein. The sample consists of approximately 670,000 distinct CDR3 sequences, approximately 6% of them appearing once. Sequences were obtained from naive T cells sorted from blood. These receptors came from a man in his late teens or twenties in good health. The conserved cysteine and the conserved F or W are not part of the CDR3 here. Fields, in order: CDR3 protein, D gene, J gene, V gene. D genes are given only for firm matches.

SVSLLAYTGELF | TRBD2 | TRBJ2-2 | TRBV29-1
ASRGGWEKLF | . | TRBJ1-4 | TRBV25-1
ASFRGYQETQY | . | TRBJ2-5 | TRBV2
ASSYENSPLH | . | TRBJ1-6 | TRBV6-5
ASSLSGAQETQY | . | TRBJ2-5 | TRBV7-2
SDGAGGYTDTQY | TRBD2 | TRBJ2-3 | TRBV29-1
ASTLLISPGQTYGYT | . | TRBJ1-2 | TRBV12-3/TRBV12-4
ASSLNSVNEQF | . | TRBJ2-1 | TRBV12-3/TRBV12-4
ASRGQSGANVLT | TRBD1 | TRBJ2-6 | TRBV27
ASIGSGRAKDTQY | . | TRBJ2-3 | TRBV21-1
ASSFMGQGVYEQF | TRBD1 | TRBJ2-1 | TRBV11-2
ASSQDGTSGRFTGELF | TRBD2 | TRBJ2-2 | TRBV4-2
ASTGPDTEAF | . | TRBJ1-1 | TRBV21-1
ASSPLDSPYEQY | . | TRBJ2-7 | TRBV18
SAPGQGATGELF | TRBD1 | TRBJ2-2 | TRBV20-1
ASSSASPRKAF | . | TRBJ1-1 | TRBV6-2/TRBV6-3
SVSPGGSSSYNEQF | . | TRBJ2-1 | TRBV29-1
ASQGVRGVNTGELF | . | TRBJ2-2 | TRBV6-1
ASNPGAHNSPLH | . | TRBJ1-6 | TRBV19
ATSDFLGGVETQY | . | TRBJ2-5 | TRBV24-1
SARILSRSQGNGANVLT | . | TRBJ2-6 | TRBV20-1
ASSQGVVGY | TRBD1 | TRBJ2-3 | TRBV11-2
ASSKPGTAGNQPQH | . | TRBJ1-5 | TRBV7-2
ASSLEGARAF | . | TRBJ1-1 | TRBV7-9
ASSSSGLRDTQY | . | TRBJ2-3 | TRBV3-1
SADYPGLAGGAGETQY | TRBD2 | TRBJ2-5 | TRBV20-1
ASIGRRIMNTEAF | . | TRBJ1-1 | TRBV6-1
ASGDPGLRDSGANVLT | . | TRBJ2-6 | TRBV12-5
ASSFELAGRKETQY | TRBD2 | TRBJ2-5 | TRBV5-1
ASRRGWELF | . | TRBJ2-2 | TRBV28
ATGREGYNEQF | TRBD2 | TRBJ2-1 | TRBV15
ASSLGTGFNTGELF | TRBD1 | TRBJ2-2 | TRBV7-9
ASSFGWGTDTQY | . | TRBJ2-3 | TRBV27
ASSLREANVLT | . | TRBJ2-6 | TRBV11-2
ASSSLGSPNEQF | . | TRBJ2-1 | TRBV11-2
ASTPMGFRGVYEQY | . | TRBJ2-7 | TRBV12-3/TRBV12-4
ASTRGPGTEAF | . | TRBJ1-1 | TRBV10-1
SVGIRTTDTQY | . | TRBJ2-3 | TRBV29-1
ASSLLGTRDEKLF | . | TRBJ1-4 | TRBV12-3/TRBV12-4
ATETSGRVVNEQF | TRBD2 | TRBJ2-1 | TRBV10-3
ASKGYSNQPQH | . | TRBJ1-5 | TRBV6-6
ASSPRLVISTDTQY | . | TRBJ2-3 | TRBV13
ASSVLGPPDTQY | . | TRBJ2-3 | TRBV5-1
ASTTLRGTSSSYNEQF | . | TRBJ2-1 | TRBV3-1
ASSLGRGLNEQF | . | TRBJ2-1 | TRBV11-1
ASSLEGGVYSYNSPLH | TRBD1 | TRBJ1-6 | TRBV7-8
SVTSPSTDTQY | . | TRBJ2-3 | TRBV29-1
ASRRGYPLNTGELF | . | TRBJ2-2 | TRBV12-3/TRBV12-4
ARKEDSSSYNEQF | . | TRBJ2-1 | TRBV30
ASRLDRGTYNEQF | TRBD1 | TRBJ2-1 | TRBV7-2
ASSLALSGPEGRRNEQF | TRBD2 | TRBJ2-1 | TRBV11-1
ASSLAQGANEQF | TRBD1 | TRBJ2-1 | TRBV5-1
AISEGTPETQY | . | TRBJ2-5 | TRBV10-3
ASSQSAEAGRLSETQY | TRBD2 | TRBJ2-5 | TRBV3-1
SAQKLGTLTDEQF | . | TRBJ2-1 | TRBV20-1
ASSSRGLGSYNEQF | . | TRBJ2-1 | TRBV5-1